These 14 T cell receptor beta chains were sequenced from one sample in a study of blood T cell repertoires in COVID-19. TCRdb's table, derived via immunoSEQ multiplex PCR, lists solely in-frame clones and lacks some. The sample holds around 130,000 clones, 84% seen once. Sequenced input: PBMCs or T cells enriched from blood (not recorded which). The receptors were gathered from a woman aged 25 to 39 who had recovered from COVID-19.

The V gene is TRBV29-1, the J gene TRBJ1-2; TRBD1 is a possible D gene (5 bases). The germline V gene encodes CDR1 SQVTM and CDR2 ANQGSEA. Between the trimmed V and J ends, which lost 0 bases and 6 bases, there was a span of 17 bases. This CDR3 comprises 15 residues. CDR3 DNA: TGCAGCGTTGAAGATCGGTTATCAGGGCCTGATGGCTACACCTTC. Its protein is CSVEDRLSGPDGYTF.

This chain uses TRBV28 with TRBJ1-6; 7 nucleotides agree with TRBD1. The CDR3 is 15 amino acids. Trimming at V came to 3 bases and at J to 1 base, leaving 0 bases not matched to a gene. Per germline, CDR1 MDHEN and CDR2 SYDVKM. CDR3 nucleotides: TGTGCCAGCAGTTTGACAGGGTCCTATAATTCACCCCTCCACTTT. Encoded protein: CASSLTGSYNSPLHF. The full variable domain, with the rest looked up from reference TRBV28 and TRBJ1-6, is DVKVTQSSRYLVKRTGEKVFLECVQDMDHENMFWYRQDPGLGLRLIYFSYDVKMKEKGDIPEGYSVSREKKERFSLILESASTNQTSMYLCASSLTGSYNSPLHFGNGTRLTVT.

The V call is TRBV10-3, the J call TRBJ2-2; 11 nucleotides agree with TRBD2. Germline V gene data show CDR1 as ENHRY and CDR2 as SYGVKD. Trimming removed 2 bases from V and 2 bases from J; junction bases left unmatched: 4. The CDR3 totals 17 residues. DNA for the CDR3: TGTGCCATCAGTGAGGGGGGGACTAGCGGTAACACCGGGGAGCTGTTTTTT. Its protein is CAISEGGTSGNTGELFF.

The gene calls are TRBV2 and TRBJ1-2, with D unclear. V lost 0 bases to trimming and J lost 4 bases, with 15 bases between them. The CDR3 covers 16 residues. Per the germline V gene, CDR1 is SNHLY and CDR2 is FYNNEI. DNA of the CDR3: TGTGCCAGCAGTGAAGCGAGGGCGGCCGCCTCCTATGGCTACACCTTC. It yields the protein CASSEARAAASYGYTF.

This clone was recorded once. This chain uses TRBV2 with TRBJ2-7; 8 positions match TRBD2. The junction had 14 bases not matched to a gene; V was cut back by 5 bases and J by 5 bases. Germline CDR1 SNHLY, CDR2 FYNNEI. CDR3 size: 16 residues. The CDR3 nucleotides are TGTGCCAGCAGTAGAAGCCCTAGCGGGCCCATCCACGAGCAGTACTTC. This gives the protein CASSRSPSGPIHEQYF.

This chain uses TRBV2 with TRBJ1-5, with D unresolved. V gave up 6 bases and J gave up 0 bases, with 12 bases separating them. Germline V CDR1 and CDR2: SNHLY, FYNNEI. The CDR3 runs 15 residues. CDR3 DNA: TGTGCCAGCAGCCTTACAAGAAATAGCAATCAGCCCCAGCATTTT. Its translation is CASSLTRNSNQPQHF.

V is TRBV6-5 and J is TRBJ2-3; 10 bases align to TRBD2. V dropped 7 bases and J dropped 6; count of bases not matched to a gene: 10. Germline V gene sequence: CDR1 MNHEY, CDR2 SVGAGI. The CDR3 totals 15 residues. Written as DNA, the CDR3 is TGTGCCAGCAACCTCCTAGCGGGAGTCTCTGATACGCAGTATTTT. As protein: CASNLLAGVSDTQYF.

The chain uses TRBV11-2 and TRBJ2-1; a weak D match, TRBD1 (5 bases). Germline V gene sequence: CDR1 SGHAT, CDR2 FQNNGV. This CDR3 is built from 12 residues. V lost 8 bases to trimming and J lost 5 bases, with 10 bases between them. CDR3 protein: CASRRQNNEQFF. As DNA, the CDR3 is TGTGCCAGCCGCCGACAGAACAATGAGCAGTTCTTC.

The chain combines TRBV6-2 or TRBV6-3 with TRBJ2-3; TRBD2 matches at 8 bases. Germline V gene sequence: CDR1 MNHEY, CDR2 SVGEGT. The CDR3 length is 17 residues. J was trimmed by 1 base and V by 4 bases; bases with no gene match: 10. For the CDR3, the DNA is TGTGCCAGCAGTTCCAACAGCGGGAGTTTAGGCACAGATACGCAGTATTTT. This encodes CASSSNSGSLGTDTQYF.

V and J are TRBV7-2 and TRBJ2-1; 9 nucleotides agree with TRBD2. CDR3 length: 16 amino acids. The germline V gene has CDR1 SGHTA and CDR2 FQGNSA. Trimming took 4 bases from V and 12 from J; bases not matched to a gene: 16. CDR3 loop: CASSSVGTSGAGGQFF. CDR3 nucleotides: TGTGCCAGCAGCTCGGTCGGAACTAGCGGAGCGGGGGGGCAGTTCTTC. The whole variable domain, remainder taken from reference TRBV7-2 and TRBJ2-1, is GAGVSQSPSNKVTEKGKDVELRCDPISGHTALYWYRQSLGQGLEFLIYFQGNSAPDKSGLPSDRFSAERTGGSVSTLTIQRTQQEDSAVYLCASSSVGTSGAGGQFFGPGTRLTVL.

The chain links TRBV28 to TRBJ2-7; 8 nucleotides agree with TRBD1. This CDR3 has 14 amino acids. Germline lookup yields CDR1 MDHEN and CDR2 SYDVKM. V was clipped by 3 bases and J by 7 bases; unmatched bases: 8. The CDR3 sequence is CASSFSQGVGEQYF. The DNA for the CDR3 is TGTGCCAGCAGTTTTTCACAGGGGGTAGGTGAGCAGTACTTC.

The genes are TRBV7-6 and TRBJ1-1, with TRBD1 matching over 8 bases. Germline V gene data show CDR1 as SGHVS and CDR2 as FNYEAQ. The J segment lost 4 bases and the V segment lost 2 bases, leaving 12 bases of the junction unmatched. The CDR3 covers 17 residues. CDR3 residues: CASSLPPGQASGTEAFF. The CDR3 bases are TGTGCCAGCAGCTTACCTCCGGGACAGGCCTCGGGCACTGAAGCTTTCTTT. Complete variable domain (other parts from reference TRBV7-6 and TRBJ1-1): GAGVSQSPRYKVTKRGQDVALRCDPISGHVSLYWYRQALGQGPEFLTYFNYEAQQDKSGLPNDRFSAERPEGSISTLTIQRTEQRDSAMYRCASSLPPGQASGTEAFFGQGTRLTVV.

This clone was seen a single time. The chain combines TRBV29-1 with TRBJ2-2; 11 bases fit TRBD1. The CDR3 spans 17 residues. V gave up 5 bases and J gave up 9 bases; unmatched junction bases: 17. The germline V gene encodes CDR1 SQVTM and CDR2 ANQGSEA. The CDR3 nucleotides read TGCAGCGTTCATTTGTTGGGACAGGGGGTGGGGGCCCGGGAGCTGTTTTTT. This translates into CSVHLLGQGVGARELFF.

This CDR3 is CSASRREFNEQFF. The CDR3 bases are TGCAGTGCTAGTCGGCGGGAGTTTAATGAGCAGTTCTTC. The chain recombines TRBV20-1 with TRBJ2-1, with TRBD2 identical over 7 bases. Germline values: CDR1 DFQATT, CDR2 SNEGSKA (reference sequence). There are 13 residues in the CDR3. The V gene end was trimmed by 3 bases and the J gene end by 7 bases; junction bases not matched to a gene: 6.